Each of the 30 T cell receptor beta chains below was sequenced from the same sample in a study of control samples from healthy donors and cancer patients. The repertoire was sequenced with immunoSEQ multiplex PCR; TCRdb's copy has only in-frame clones and lacks some. The table has some 100,000 clones, around 89% seen once. The source material was blood. Source of these receptors: a woman between 50 and 59 years old in good health.

V gene TRBV3-1 (or the pseudogene TRBV3-2) combines with J gene TRBJ2-7; no firm D call. V was trimmed by 4 bases and J by 1 base, leaving 8 bases between them. This CDR3 spans 13 amino acids. Germline CDR1 is LGHDT and CDR2 is YNNKEL (reference sequence). CDR3 in amino acids: CASSRTESYEQYF. In nucleotides, the CDR3 is TGTGCCAGCAGCCGGACGGAGTCCTACGAGCAGTACTTC.

This clone was counted only a few times. The chain couples TRBV6-5 to TRBJ1-1; 7 bases are shared with TRBD1. The ends lost 2 bases at V and 3 bases at J; junction bases unmatched: 6. Germline CDR1 MNHEY, CDR2 SVGAGI. There are 15 residues in the CDR3. The CDR3 sequence: CASSYRGRLHTEAFF. In DNA form, the CDR3 reads TGTGCCAGCAGTTACAGGGGGCGGCTTCACACTGAAGCTTTCTTT.

The rearrangement joins TRBV30 to TRBJ1-6; tentatively, D is TRBD1 (6 bases). Germline CDR1 reads GTSNPN; CDR2 reads SVGIG (reference sequence). This CDR3 contains 13 residues. The V gene lost 4 bases and the J gene lost 10 bases, with 14 bases spanning the gap. The CDR3 here is CAWNPGARSPLHF. In DNA, the CDR3 is TGTGCCTGGAACCCAGGGGCCCGGTCACCCCTCCACTTT.

The chain employs TRBV2 and TRBJ2-7, with TRBD1 matching 7 bases. Germline CDR1 reads SNHLY; CDR2 reads FYNNEI. V was pared by 7 bases and J by 6 bases, with 9 bases of the junction left unmatched. CDR3 length equals 13 residues. CDR3 DNA: TGTGCCAGCAATAGGGACAGCGTGGGCGAGCAGTACTTC. It codes for CASNRDSVGEQYF.

The chain is built from TRBV11-2 and TRBJ2-3, with a possible D match to TRBD2 (5 bases). Germline V gene sequence: CDR1 SGHAT, CDR2 FQNNGV. The germline V and J ends were trimmed by 0 bases and 1 base, with 17 bases remaining between them. The CDR3 consists of 18 residues. DNA for the CDR3: TGTGCCAGCAGCTTAGATAGCTGGCGAGGGTGGGGCACAGATACGCAGTATTTT. As protein: CASSLDSWRGWGTDTQYF.

This sequence joins TRBV9 and TRBJ1-6; D is unclear. This CDR3 has 13 amino acids. From germline, CDR1 is SGDLS and CDR2 YYNGEE. V was shortened by 5 bases and J by 6 bases, with 9 bases between the two germline ends. CDR3 in amino acids: CASRGRVNSPLHF. CDR3 DNA sequence: TGTGCCAGCAGGGGAAGGGTTAATTCACCCCTCCACTTT.

The rearrangement uses TRBV9 and TRBJ1-2, with D unclear. V was cut by 0 bases and J by 2 bases, with 8 bases left in between. This CDR3 contains 14 residues. Germline V gene sequence: CDR1 SGDLS, CDR2 YYNGEE. CDR3 in amino acids: CASSVGTGNYGYTF. The CDR3 DNA sequence: TGTGCCAGCAGCGTAGGAACGGGAAACTATGGCTACACCTTC.

The rearrangement links TRBV6-5 to TRBJ1-2; D is undetermined. V dropped 7 bases and J dropped 5 bases, with 11 bases sitting between them. The CDR3 is made up of 12 amino acids. The germline V gene has CDR1 MNHEY and CDR2 SVGAGI. CDR3 residues: CASKSPVYGYTF. The CDR3 nucleotides are TGTGCCAGCAAAAGTCCGGTTTATGGCTACACCTTC.

The V gene is TRBV7-2, the J gene TRBJ1-1, with D possibly TRBD1 on 6 matching bases. V shed 6 bases and J shed 1 base, with 15 bases lying between them. The CDR3 consists of 15 residues. Germline V CDR1 and CDR2: SGHTA, FQGNSA. CDR3 sequence reads: CASSPKTGRNTEAFF. The CDR3 nucleotides are TGTGCCAGCAGTCCGAAGACAGGCCGGAACACTGAAGCTTTCTTT.

The rearrangement links TRBV7-8 to TRBJ1-5; D remains unclear. V lost 0 bases to trimming and J lost 5 bases, with 2 bases between them. Germline V gives CDR1 SGHVS, CDR2 FQNEAQ. The CDR3 totals 12 residues. The CDR3: CASSLAHQPQHF. The CDR3 DNA sequence: TGTGCCAGCAGCTTAGCGCATCAGCCCCAGCATTTT.

The V and J genes are TRBV12-3 or TRBV12-4 and TRBJ2-6; D uncertain. The V end was cut by 7 bases, the J end by 4 bases, with 8 bases between. The CDR3 has 13 amino acids. The CDR3: CASTKSGANVLTF. The CDR3 DNA follows: TGTGCCAGCACCAAATCCGGGGCCAACGTCCTGACTTTC.

In DNA, the CDR3 is TGTGCCAGCAGCATACGGACTAGCGGGAGGGGCAATGAGCAGTTCTTC. Translating gives CASSIRTSGRGNEQFF. This sequence joins TRBV7-6 and TRBJ2-1, with 15 bases matching TRBD2. The trim removed 5 bases at V and 6 bases at J, leaving 5 bases unmatched. The CDR3 contains 16 residues. The germline CDR1 and CDR2 sequences are SGHVS and FNYEAQ.

The chain employs TRBV30 and TRBJ1-5; D might be TRBD1 (5 bases). Germline CDR1 GTSNPN, CDR2 SVGIG (reference sequence). Trimming removed 6 bases at V and 0 bases at J, with 9 bases between. CDR3 size: 13 residues. This CDR3 reads CACGADSNQPQHF. The CDR3 bases are TGTGCCTGTGGGGCAGATAGCAATCAGCCCCAGCATTTT. Combining the CDR3 with reference TRBV30 and TRBJ1-5 gives the whole variable domain SQTIHQWPATLVQPVGSPLSLECTVEGTSNPNLYWYRQAAGRGLQLLFYSVGIGQISSEVPQNLSASRPQDRQFILSSKKLLLSDSGFYLCACGADSNQPQHFGDGTRLSIL.

The sample holds a few counts of this clone. This chain joins TRBV7-9 and TRBJ2-2, with TRBD1 as a possible D gene (5 bases). V was shortened by 4 bases and J by 0 bases, with 15 bases between the two germline ends. This CDR3 is 17 amino acids long. Germline CDR1 is SEHNR and CDR2 is FQNEAQ (reference sequence). The CDR3: CASSSRNRYTNTGELFF. CDR3 sequence (DNA): TGTGCCAGCAGCTCGAGGAACAGGTATACGAACACCGGGGAGCTGTTTTTT. Filled out from reference TRBV7-9 and TRBJ2-2, the complete variable domain reads DTGVSQNPRHKITKRGQNVTFRCDPISEHNRLYWYRQTLGQGPEFLTYFQNEAQLEKSRLLSDRFSAERPKGSFSTLEIQRTEQGDSAMYLCASSSRNRYTNTGELFFGEGSRLTVL.

The J gene is TRBJ1-1, the V gene TRBV6-5; D is perhaps TRBD1 (5 bases). Per germline, CDR1 MNHEY and CDR2 SVGAGI. The CDR3 runs to 14 residues. With 7 bases removed from V and 4 bases from J, the gap between germline ends came to 16 bases. DNA for the CDR3: TGTGCCAGCACCCAAGGGGACCGGGGCACTGAAGCTTTCTTT. Its translation is CASTQGDRGTEAFF.

V and J are TRBV6-5 and TRBJ2-7, with TRBD1 matching 7 bases. Germline-derived CDR1 and CDR2 are MNHEY and SVGAGI. Losses at the gene ends were 6 bases for V and 2 bases for J; bases not matched to a gene: 10. The CDR3 runs 15 residues. CDR3 bases: TGTGCCAGCAGCAGATCCGGGACAGCGACCTACGAGCAGTACGTC. This translates into CASSRSGTATYEQYV.

The chain is built from TRBV5-6 and TRBJ2-3, with 7 positions matching TRBD2. V was pared by 4 bases and J by 3 bases, with 14 bases of the junction left unmatched. Germline CDR1 and CDR2: SGHDT and YYEEEE. The CDR3 totals 17 residues. CDR3 bases: TGTGCCAGCAGCACCAGGTGGTGGGACTACCTTACAGATACGCAGTATTTT. This codes for CASSTRWWDYLTDTQYF.

V usage is TRBV15 and J usage is TRBJ1-5, with TRBD1 matching 11 bases. V lost 1 base and J lost 7; bases outside the gene matches: 3. Germline CDR1 is LNHNV and CDR2 is YYDKDF (reference sequence). CDR3 length: 15 amino acids. CDR3 amino acids: CATSRGGTGGQPQHF. The CDR3 DNA reads TGTGCCACCAGCAGAGGGGGGACAGGGGGGCAGCCCCAGCATTTT.

This rearrangement joins TRBV18 to TRBJ2-6; D is perhaps TRBD2 (5 bases). V was pared by 5 bases and J by 4 bases, with 12 bases between. This CDR3 is built from 15 residues. Per germline, CDR1 KGHSH and CDR2 LQKENI. The DNA of the CDR3 is TGTGCCAGCTCAGGTACTAGGTCAGGGGCCAACGTCCTGACTTTC. Translation: CASSGTRSGANVLTF.

This clone came up once. The genes are TRBV30 and TRBJ1-2; 7 nucleotides match TRBD1. The CDR3 has 13 amino acids. Germline assignment: CDR1 GTSNPN and CDR2 SVGIG (reference sequence). Unmatched junction bases numbered 3, after V lost 1 base and J lost 4 bases. The CDR3 coding sequence is TGTGCCTGGAGTGCAGGGACAGTCTATGGCTACACCTTC. The encoded protein is CAWSAGTVYGYTF.

This clone was observed once. The chain combines TRBV2 with TRBJ1-6; 10 bases fit TRBD1. This CDR3 contains 14 residues. Germline CDR1 SNHLY, CDR2 FYNNEI. Trimming took 6 bases from V and 10 from J; bases not matched to a gene: 6. The CDR3 spells CASSRDRGISPLHF. CDR3 bases: TGTGCCAGCAGCCGGGACAGGGGTATATCACCCCTCCACTTT.

The J gene is TRBJ1-1, the V gene TRBV20-1; 11 nucleotides agree with TRBD1. The CDR3 runs to 10 residues. J lost 10 bases, V lost 7 bases, and 2 bases had no gene match. Germline CDR1 DFQATT, CDR2 SNEGSKA (reference sequence). The CDR3 sequence is CSVGTGGAFF. CDR3 nucleotide sequence: TGCAGTGTCGGGACAGGGGGAGCTTTCTTT.

This sequence joins TRBV4-3 and TRBJ2-7; no clear D gene. Germline lookup yields CDR1 LGHNA and CDR2 YSLEER. Trimming cost V 0 bases and J 1 base, with 4 bases left between them. This CDR3 contains 13 residues. The CDR3 loop reads CASSQELSYEQYV. DNA for the CDR3: TGCGCCAGCAGCCAAGAGTTATCCTACGAGCAGTACGTC.

The chain couples TRBV2 to TRBJ2-1; 11 positions match TRBD2. This CDR3 has 15 amino acids. In germline, CDR1 is SNHLY, CDR2 FYNNEI. With V trimmed by 7 bases and J by 7 bases, 9 bases remained unmatched. This CDR3 is CASTLLAGVGNEQFF. The CDR3 DNA follows: TGTGCCAGCACTCTACTAGCGGGAGTTGGTAATGAGCAGTTCTTC.

The rearrangement uses TRBV3-1 (or the pseudogene TRBV3-2) and TRBJ2-3; no definite D call. The CDR3 has 13 residues. With 6 bases removed from V and 0 bases from J, the gap between germline ends came to 7 bases. The germline V gene has CDR1 LGHDT and CDR2 YNNKEL (reference sequence). CDR3 sequence reads: CASRAASTDTQYF. CDR3 DNA sequence: TGTGCCAGCAGGGCCGCTAGCACAGATACGCAGTATTTT.

The chain employs TRBV3-1 (or the pseudogene TRBV3-2) and TRBJ2-3; TRBD1 aligns across 8 bases. The CDR3 is 19 residues long. CDR1 LGHDT and CDR2 YNNKEL come from the germline V gene (reference sequence). The trim removed 4 bases at V and 3 bases at J, leaving 18 bases unmatched. The CDR3: CASSPDETAGTGATDTQYF. The CDR3 DNA is TGTGCCAGCAGCCCAGATGAAACGGCCGGGACAGGAGCTACAGATACGCAGTATTTT.

V and J are TRBV12-1 and TRBJ1-2. TRBV12-1 represents a pseudogene. The CDR3 is made up of 14 amino acids. CDR3 region: CASSFFKANYGYTF. For the CDR3, the DNA is TGTGCCAGCAGCTTTTTCAAAGCTAACTATGGCTACACCTTC.

This chain links TRBV15 with TRBJ2-3, with D possibly being TRBD2 (5 bases). V lost 4 bases, J lost 5 bases, and 10 bases lay in between. This CDR3 comprises 13 residues. Looked up from germline, CDR1 is LNHNV and CDR2 is YYDKDF (reference sequence). Here the CDR3 DNA reads TGTGCCACCAGCAAAGGAGGCAGAGATACGCAGTATTTT. Translation gives CATSKGGRDTQYF.

This chain joins TRBV15 and TRBJ1-2; 11 positions match TRBD1. V gave up 5 bases and J gave up 4 bases; unmatched junction bases: 15. The CDR3 covers 18 residues. Germline CDR1 and CDR2: LNHNV and YYDKDF (reference sequence). The CDR3 protein is CATSPRVGSGTGGYGYTF. The CDR3 bases are TGTGCCACCAGCCCAAGGGTTGGATCCGGGACAGGGGGCTATGGCTACACCTTC.

V gene TRBV5-1 combines with J gene TRBJ2-2, with D maybe TRBD2 (5 bases). Looked up from germline, CDR1 is SGHRS and CDR2 is YFSETQ. V was pared by 7 bases and J by 5 bases, with 18 bases between. The CDR3 is 15 residues long. CDR3 bases: TGCGCCAGCTTCGACGGTCTAGCTGAAACCGGGGAGCTGTTTTTT. As protein: CASFDGLAETGELFF. Full variable domain (missing parts from reference TRBV5-1 and TRBJ2-2): KAGVTQTPRYLIKTRGQQVTLSCSPISGHRSVSWYQQTPGQGLQFLFEYFSETQRNKGNFPGRFSGRQFSNSRSEMNVSTLELGDSALYLCASFDGLAETGELFFGEGSRLTVL.